Listed here is a single T cell receptor (beta chain). This clonotype is classified as medium-sized (0.01 to 0.1%). There is no known antigen for this receptor. No much larger clone is present one base from it, and per-base qualities are unavailable. This sample was taken from a study (dated by TCRdb to the early 2010s). CDR1 and CDR2, per the germline V gene, are MRHNA and SNTAGT. The germline ends are 3 bases apart after V is trimmed by 3 bases and J by 1 base. Its CDR3 holds 13 amino acids, cysteine through phenylalanine. Only the CDR3 DNA stays, 39 bases, in frame from base 1. The instrument given in TCRdb is Illumina Genome Analyzer IIx. TCRdb passed the public sequencing reads through fastp at Q25 and MiXCR, retaining productive beta sequences. Every entry covers one CDR3 protein and lists the most common genes and DNA from its rows. The sample table contains 12,000 to 15,000 distinct CDR3 sequences; only one count was recorded for about 30% of them. The ten largest clones capture 15% to 20% of the sample.

The sequence links TRBV6-4 to TRBJ2-2; the D segment cannot be called with confidence. This sequence was found in a human donor. Specimen: blood. The DNA sequence is TGTGCCAGCAGTGAAGGGAACACCGGGGAGCTGTTTTTT. This encodes CASSEGNTGELFF.